Ten or more counts support the clone carrying this T cell receptor beta chain. No antigen is known for it. V shed 2 bases and J shed 6 bases, with 14 bases lying between them. Germline V gene sequence: CDR1 MDHEN, CDR2 SYDVKM. The CDR3 is made up of 14 amino acids. TCRdb processed the reads anew with MiXCR; each CDR3 protein has one entry. The sample contains about 400,000 distinct CDR3 sequences, roughly 36% of which appear only once. This sample stems from a study of T cell repertoires in cytomegalovirus infection. In the study overall: It was recently identified HLA-C-restricted and well-studied HLA-B-restricted CMV epitopes that the study used. Public TCR beta signatures marked donors with CMV infection and the matching HLA. Whole-study findings and limits: Within the response measured ex vivo, HLA-C-restricted CMV-specific TCR beta clonotypes were dominant. There were carriers of CMV plus the relevant HLA, and cumulative public TCR beta family frequency identified them.

The sequence was collected from a human donor in good health (CMV status not recorded). Some clones in this sample may be carry-over from other donors' samples. The source material was cultured PBMCs, sampled from culture after CMV antigen stimulation. The V and J genes are TRBV28 and TRBJ2-7; no clear D. DNA for the CDR3: TGTGCCAGCAGTTTAGATTCTAGGTCGAGCGAGCAGTACGTC. This gives the protein CASSLDSRSSEQYV.